The rows below give T cell receptor beta chains drawn from one sample of a study of identical twins. TCRdb processed the 5' RACE reads anew with MiXCR; each CDR3 protein has one entry. The repertoire holds roughly 240,000 distinct CDR3 sequences, with 5.5% to 7% as singletons. Separately, the same data were catalogued under a study of yellow fever vaccine responses in identical twins.

What was sequenced was memory (CD45RO+) T cells sorted from blood. These receptor sequences come from a woman younger than 30 in good health. Both conserved end residues are part of each CDR3. A D gene is named only where the DNA matches it firmly. Only part of the rows carry a size: once, few, many, or a class if the clone is expanded.

CASSGVRGEYNEQFF,TGTGCCAGCAGTGGTGTGCGGGGGGAATACAATGAGCAGTTCTTC,TRBJ2-1,TRBD2,NA,TRBV2
CASSRGEGGSYEQYF,TGCGCCAGCAGCCGGGGGGAGGGAGGCTCCTACGAGCAGTACTTC,TRBJ2-7,TRBD2,few,TRBV4-1
CASSPNFASITEAFF,TGTGCCAGTAGTCCCAATTTCGCCTCCATCACTGAAGCTTTCTTT,TRBJ1-1,NA,NA,TRBV19
CASSQSQTGNQFF,TGTGCCAGCAGCCAATCCCAGACAGGGAATCAGTTCTTC,TRBJ2-1,TRBD1,NA,TRBV3-1
CASSLLAGGSTGEYF,TGTGCCAGCAGCTTATTAGCGGGTGGCTCCACGGGGGAGTACTTC,TRBJ2-7,TRBD2,NA,TRBV5-6
CAIRGLYYNEQFF,TGTGCCATCAGGGGTCTCTACTACAATGAGCAGTTCTTC,TRBJ2-1,NA,many,TRBV10-3
CATSDFVGSPGQGYNEQFF,TGTGCCACCAGTGATTTCGTTGGGTCCCCGGGACAGGGATACAATGAGCAGTTCTTC,TRBJ2-1,TRBD1,many,TRBV24-1
CASSPRNEKLFF,TGTGCCAGCAGCCCTCGGAATGAAAAACTGTTTTTT,TRBJ1-4,NA,few,TRBV11-2
CASSLRGPDYNEQFF,TGTGCCAGCAGCCTCAGGGGGCCTGACTACAATGAGCAGTTCTTC,TRBJ2-1,TRBD1,few,TRBV7-6
CASSPKIDYNEQFF,TGCGCCAGCAGCCCCAAGATCGATTACAATGAGCAGTTCTTC,TRBJ2-1,NA,NA,TRBV4-1
CASSLVRSYEQYF,TGTGCCAGCAGCTTAGTCAGATCCTACGAGCAGTACTTC,TRBJ2-7,NA,NA,TRBV11-2
CASSEGDRWGTEAFF,TGCGCCAGCAGTGAGGGGGACAGGTGGGGCACTGAAGCTTTCTTT,TRBJ1-1,TRBD1,many,TRBV10-1
CASSLAGGDGTDTQYF,TGCGCCAGCAGCTTGGCAGGGGGTGATGGCACAGATACGCAGTATTTT,TRBJ2-3,TRBD1,few,TRBV5-1
CASSLDLGVVFNEQFF,TGTGCCAGCAGCTTAGATCTTGGAGTGGTATTCAATGAGCAGTTCTTC,TRBJ2-1,NA,few,TRBV7-9
CASSSPGTSPHNEQFF,TGTGCCAGCAGCTCTCCCGGGACTAGCCCCCACAATGAGCAGTTCTTC,TRBJ2-1,TRBD2,few,TRBV7-2
CASSLDRGRGTGELFF,TGTGCCAGCAGCTTAGACAGGGGGCGCGGCACCGGGGAGCTGTTTTTT,TRBJ2-2,TRBD1,many,TRBV7-9
CASSFRSSGNTIYF,TGTGCCAGCAGTTTTAGGAGCTCTGGAAACACCATATATTTT,TRBJ1-3,NA,many,TRBV12-3/TRBV12-4